This T cell receptor (beta chain) derives from a study of T cells after yellow fever vaccination. Germline values: CDR1 SGHVS, CDR2 FQNEAQ. Trimming pared 0 bases from V and 5 bases from J, leaving 11 bases between. This CDR3 is 14 amino acids long. This clonotype was seen more than once but under ten times. From the 5' RACE reads, TCRdb called clonotypes with MiXCR, one entry per CDR3 protein. Among 500,000 to 700,000 distinct CDR3 sequences listed, 15% to 20% were seen once. This TCR was recovered from a man aged 25 to 45 who received the YFV17D yellow fever vaccine. The source was PBMCs, collected 15 days after the yellow fever booster vaccination. This sequence joins TRBV7-8 and TRBJ2-7; unclear D gene. The CDR3: CASSLARKGHEQYF. DNA of the CDR3: TGTGCCAGCAGCTTAGCGAGGAAAGGGCACGAGCAGTACTTC.